The entry below gives a single TCR beta chain sequence along with its context. The record originates from a study of cytomegalovirus exposure and HLA in healthy donors. Turning to the study itself: For the 300 to 400 genotyped donors, approximately 83% fell within the Caucasian-associated ancestry cluster.

Deletions cut 2 bases from V and 6 bases from J, with 16 bases between. The CDR3 runs 15 residues. Per the germline V gene, CDR1 is SGHAT and CDR2 is FQNNGV. PCR involved 60 Vbeta and 13 Jbeta primers. Here immunoSEQ multiplex PCR was the method, and the copy in TCRdb shows in-frame clones only, minus some. The data hold 90,000 to 140,000 clones, with 83% observed a single time. The rearrangement links TRBV11-2 to TRBJ1-1; D may be TRBD1 (6 bases). The source material was PBMCs. This clonotype was sampled from a man younger than 35 in good health and CMV-seronegative. The chain's CDR3 is CASSLPTGGAPEAFF. Here the CDR3 DNA reads TGTGCCAGCAGCTTACCAACGGGGGGGGCCCCTGAAGCTTTCTTT.